The sequence of this T cell receptor beta chain was determined in a study of shared clonotypes between healthy human individuals. As processed by the authors: Because ImmunoSEQ provided only junction sequences with no quality scores, the filtering differed. Profiling relied on immunoSEQ multiplex PCR, and the TCRdb table lists in-frame clones only, not all of them. The DNA gave D and trimming, while V, J and clone size come from that table. The sample holds 2 million to 2.5 million clones, 85% to 95% seen once. Broader study findings: Naive subsets, compared against memory subsets, generally had larger estimated richness values. Few donors limited the genetic and exposure-history diversity represented.

CD45RO negativity and positive selection for CCR7 defined naive CD8 cells, a population that excluded terminally differentiated effector memory CD45RA+ cells. Donors comprised only Caucasian adults living in Nashville, Tennessee. The table lists this clone with a count of one. Its antigen is unknown. V gave up 9 bases and J gave up 2 bases; unmatched junction bases: 4. The CDR3 spans 12 residues. Germline CDR1 SEHNR, CDR2 FQNEAQ (reference sequence). The sequenced sample consisted of naive CD8+ T cells sorted from blood. The TCR was taken from a man between 18 and 29 years old in good health. V is TRBV7-9 and J is TRBJ2-7; 7 bases are shared with TRBD1. CDR3 residues: CASGQAAYEQYF. For the CDR3, the DNA is TGTGCCAGTGGACAGGCCGCCTACGAGCAGTACTTC.